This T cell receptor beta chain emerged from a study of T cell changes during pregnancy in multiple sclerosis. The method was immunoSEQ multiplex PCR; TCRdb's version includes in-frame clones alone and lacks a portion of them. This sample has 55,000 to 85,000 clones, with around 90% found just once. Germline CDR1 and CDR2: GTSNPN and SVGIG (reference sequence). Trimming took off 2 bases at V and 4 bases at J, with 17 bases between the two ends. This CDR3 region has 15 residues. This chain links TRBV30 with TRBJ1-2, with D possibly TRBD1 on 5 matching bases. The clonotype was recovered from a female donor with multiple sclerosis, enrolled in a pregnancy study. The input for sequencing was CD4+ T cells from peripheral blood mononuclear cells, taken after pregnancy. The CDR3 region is CAWSRGRRRGYGYTF. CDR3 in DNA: TGTGCCTGGAGTCGGGGGAGAAGGAGGGGCTATGGCTACACCTTC.